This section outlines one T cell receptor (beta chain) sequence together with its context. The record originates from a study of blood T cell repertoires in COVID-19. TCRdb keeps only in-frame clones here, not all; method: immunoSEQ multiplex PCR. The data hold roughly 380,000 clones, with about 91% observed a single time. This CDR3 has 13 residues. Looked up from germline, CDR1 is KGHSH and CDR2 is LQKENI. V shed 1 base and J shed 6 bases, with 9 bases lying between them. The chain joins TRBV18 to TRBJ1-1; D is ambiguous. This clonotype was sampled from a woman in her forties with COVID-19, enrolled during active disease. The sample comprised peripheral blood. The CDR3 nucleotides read TGTGCCAGCTCACCACTCAGCGAAGCTGAAGCTTTCTTT. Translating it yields CASSPLSEAEAFF. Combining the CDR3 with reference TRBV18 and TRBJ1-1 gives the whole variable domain NAGVMQNPRHLVRRRGQEARLRCSPMKGHSHVYWYRQLPEEGLKFMVYLQKENIIDESGMPKERFSAEFPKEGPSILRIQQVVRGDSAAYFCASSPLSEAEAFFGQGTRLTVV.